This T cell receptor (beta chain) was retrieved from a study of blood T cell repertoires in COVID-19. Study information: Acute-phase and convalescent COVID-19 samples originated in the United States, Italy and Spain. The analysed material was cDNA or gDNA that came from T cells, B-cell-depleted T cells, or PBMCs.

This clone was seen a single time. In the study's own analysis: Estimation of nucleated cell counts relied on the amplification of reference gene primers. The table came from immunoSEQ multiplex PCR; TCRdb's copy has only in-frame clones and leaves some out. V, J and clone size derive from that table, while D and trimming were established from the DNA sequence. Among some 170,000 clones listed, roughly 85% were seen once. The germline V gene encodes CDR1 SGHNT and CDR2 YYREEE (reference sequence). The CDR3 has 15 amino acids. Trimming took 4 bases from V and 7 from J, leaving 20 bases between them. This receptor was taken from a man aged 40-49 years with acute or convalescent COVID-19. This sequence joins TRBV5-4 and TRBJ1-2; D not resolved. The specimen was peripheral blood. Written as DNA, the CDR3 is TGTGCCAGCAGCGCGGGCCCGGGAAGTCTCGGTGGCTACACCTTC. Encoded protein: CASSAGPGSLGGYTF.